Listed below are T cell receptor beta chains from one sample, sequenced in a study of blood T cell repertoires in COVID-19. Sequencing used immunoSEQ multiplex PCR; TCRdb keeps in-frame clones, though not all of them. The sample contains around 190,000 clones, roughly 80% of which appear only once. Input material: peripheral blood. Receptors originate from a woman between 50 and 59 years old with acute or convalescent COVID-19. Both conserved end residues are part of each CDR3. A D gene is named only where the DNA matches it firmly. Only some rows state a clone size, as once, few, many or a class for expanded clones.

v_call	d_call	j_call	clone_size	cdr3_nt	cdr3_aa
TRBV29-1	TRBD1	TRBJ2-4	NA	TGCAGCGGCGGACAGGGGGAGCAAAACATTCAGTACTTC	CSGGQGEQNIQYF
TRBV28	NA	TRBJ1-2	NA	TGTGCCAGCAGGCGAAACGATTATGGCTACACCTTC	CASRRNDYGYTF
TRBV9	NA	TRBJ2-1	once	TGTGCCAGCAGCGTAGGGTCCGGGAGCTCCTACAATGAGCAGTTCTTC	CASSVGSGSSYNEQFF
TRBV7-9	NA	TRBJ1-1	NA	TGTGCCAGCAGGCCCCAGGGGCGGACTGAAGCTTTCTTT	CASRPQGRTEAFF
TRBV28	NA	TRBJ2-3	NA	TGTGCCAGCAGCCGGCGGGCCAGCACAGATACGCAGTATTTT	CASSRRASTDTQYF
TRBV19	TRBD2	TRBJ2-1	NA	TGTGCCAGTAGTAAGATAGCGGGAGGGCCCGTGAGTCACGGCAATGAGCAGTTCTTC	CASSKIAGGPVSHGNEQFF
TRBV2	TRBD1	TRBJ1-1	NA	TGTGCCAGCAGAGGACAGGCGACGAACACTGAAGCTTTCTTT	CASRGQATNTEAFF
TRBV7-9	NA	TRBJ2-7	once	TGTGCCAGCAGCTTAGGGACACGAAACCACGAGCAGTACTTC	CASSLGTRNHEQYF
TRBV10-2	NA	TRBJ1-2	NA	TGCGCCAGCAGTGAGTCGGCGGGGGGCGGCTACACCTTC	CASSESAGGGYTF
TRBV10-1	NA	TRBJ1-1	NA	TGCGCCAGCAGTGAGTCTGTGGGCAGGGGCACTGAAGCTTTCTTT	CASSESVGRGTEAFF
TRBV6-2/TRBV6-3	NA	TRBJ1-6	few	TGTGCCAGCAGTTATGGACAGATGAATAATTCACCCCTCCACTTT	CASSYGQMNNSPLHF
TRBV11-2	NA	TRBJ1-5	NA	TGTGCCAGCAGCTTAAACGGGGGGACGGTAGACAATCAGCCCCAGCATTTT	CASSLNGGTVDNQPQHF
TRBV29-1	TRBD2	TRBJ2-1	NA	TGCAGCGTTGAAGGCGGGAGATCCTACAATGAGCAGTTCTTC	CSVEGGRSYNEQFF
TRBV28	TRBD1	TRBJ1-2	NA	TGTGCCAGCAGGTGGGACAGTAATTATGGCTACACCTTC	CASRWDSNYGYTF
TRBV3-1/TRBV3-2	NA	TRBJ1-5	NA	TGTGCCAGCAGCCAGGGGCCGAATCAGCCCCAGCATTTT	CASSQGPNQPQHF
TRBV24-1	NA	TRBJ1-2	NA	TGTGCCACCAGTGATGGGCCCGTCGACTGGAGCGGAGGCTACACCTTC	CATSDGPVDWSGGYTF
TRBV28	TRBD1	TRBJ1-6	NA	TGTGCCAGCAGTCTTCACGCCGGGACAGGTTATAATTCACCCCTCCACTTT	CASSLHAGTGYNSPLHF
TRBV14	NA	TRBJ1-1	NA	TGTGCCAGCAGCCATTTGAGGTTCATGAACACTGAAGCTTTCTTT	CASSHLRFMNTEAFF
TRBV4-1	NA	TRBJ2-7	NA	TGCGCCAGCAGCCAAGTCCTCACGGCGGATCCCTACGAGCAGTACTTC	CASSQVLTADPYEQYF
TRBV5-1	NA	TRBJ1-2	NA	TGCGCCAGCAGCTTGGGACAGAGATATGGCTACACCTTC	CASSLGQRYGYTF
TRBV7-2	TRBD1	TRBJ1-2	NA	TGTGCCAGCAGCTTAGCGACGGGACAGGGGGCCAACTATGGCTACACCTTC	CASSLATGQGANYGYTF
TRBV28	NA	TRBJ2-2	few	TGTGCCAGCAGCCCTATAGCCGGGGAGCTGTTTTTT	CASSPIAGELFF
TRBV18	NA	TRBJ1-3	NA	TGTGCCAGCCCTTTACAGTTTTCTGGAAACACCATATATTTT	CASPLQFSGNTIYF
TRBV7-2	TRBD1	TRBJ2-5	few	TGTGCCAGCAGCTTACCGCCGACAGGGAACGCCCAAGAGACCCAGTACTTC	CASSLPPTGNAQETQYF
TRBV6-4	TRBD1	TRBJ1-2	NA	TGTGCCAGCAGCCCCGACAGGGGTGACGGCTACACCTTC	CASSPDRGDGYTF
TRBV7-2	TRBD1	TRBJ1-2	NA	TGTGCCAGCAGCTTAGCCCAGGGGGCGGTATATGGCTACACCTTC	CASSLAQGAVYGYTF
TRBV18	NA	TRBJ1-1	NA	TGTGCCAGCTCACCGCCGGGTCTCGCATTGTACACTGAAGCTTTCTTT	CASSPPGLALYTEAFF
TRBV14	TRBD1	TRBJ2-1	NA	TGTGCCAGCAGTCCGGGACAGGCATATCTCGGGGAGCAGTTCTTC	CASSPGQAYLGEQFF
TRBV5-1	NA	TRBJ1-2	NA	TGCGCCAGCAGCAACGGCGGGACCGCCGACTATGGCTACACCTTC	CASSNGGTADYGYTF
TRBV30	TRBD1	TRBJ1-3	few	TGTGCCTGGGGTTACAGGGGGCAAGGAAACACCATATATTTT	CAWGYRGQGNTIYF
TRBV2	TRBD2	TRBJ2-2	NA	TGTGCCAGCACCCTAGCGGGGGGGCCCGCCGGGGAGCTGTTTTTT	CASTLAGGPAGELFF
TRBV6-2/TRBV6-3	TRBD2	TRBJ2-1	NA	TGTGCCAGCAGTTTCGGGGGGGCCTACAATGAGCAGTTCTTC	CASSFGGAYNEQFF
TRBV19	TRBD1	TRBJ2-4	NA	TGTGCCAGTAGTACAGGACAGGCGAGGGACATTCAGTACTTC	CASSTGQARDIQYF
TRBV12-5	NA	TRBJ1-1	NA	TGTGCTAGTGGTTTGGTACTAGGGTCGTTCACTGAAGCTTTCTTT	CASGLVLGSFTEAFF
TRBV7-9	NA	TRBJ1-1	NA	TGTGCCAGCAGCTTGAACAGTGCAGGCACTGAAGCTTTCTTT	CASSLNSAGTEAFF
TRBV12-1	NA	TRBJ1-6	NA	TGTGCCAGCAGCCGGTGGACAGGGGGCTCTTTATCAGATTCACCCCTCCACTTT	CASSRWTGGSLSDSPLHF
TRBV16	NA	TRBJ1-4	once	TGTGCCAGCAGCCGACAGTCTAATGAAAAACTGTTTTTT	CASSRQSNEKLFF
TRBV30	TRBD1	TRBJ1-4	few	TGTGCCTGGAGTCCAGACACAGGGGGGGAAAATGAAAAACTGTTTTTT	CAWSPDTGGENEKLFF
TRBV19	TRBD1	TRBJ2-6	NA	TGTGCCAGCCGGGACAGACGTATCTCTGGGGCCAACGTCCTGACTTTC	CASRDRRISGANVLTF
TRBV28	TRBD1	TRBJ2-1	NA	TGTGCCAGCAGTCTGAAGAGGGGGCAAGGCAATGAGCAGTTCTTC	CASSLKRGQGNEQFF
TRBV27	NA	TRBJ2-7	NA	TGTGCCAGCACTAGGCAGGGTCTCCACGAGCAGTACTTC	CASTRQGLHEQYF
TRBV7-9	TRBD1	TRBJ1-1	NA	TGTGCCAGCAGCATCGGGACAGGGGCCGCTGAAGCTTTCTTT	CASSIGTGAAEAFF
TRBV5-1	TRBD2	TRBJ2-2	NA	TGCGCCAGCAGCCGCGCCGACTTAGCGGGGAACACCGGGGAGCTGTTTTTT	CASSRADLAGNTGELFF
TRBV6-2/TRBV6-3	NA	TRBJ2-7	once	TGTGCCAGCAGTCGACTAGTCTACGAGCAGTACTTC	CASSRLVYEQYF
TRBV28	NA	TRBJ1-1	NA	TGTGCCAGCCATGAAAACAGGGCTGAAGCTTTCTTT	CASHENRAEAFF
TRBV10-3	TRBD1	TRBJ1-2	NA	TGTGCCATCAGTGAGACACAGGGGTCGCTCTATGGCTACACCTTC	CAISETQGSLYGYTF
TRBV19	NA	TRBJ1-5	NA	TGTGCCAGTAGTATAGCCCACCGGGCAGGGAACCAGCCCCAGCATTTT	CASSIAHRAGNQPQHF
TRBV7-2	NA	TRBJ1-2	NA	TGTGCCAGCAGCGTAACAGGGTTCATGGAGGGCTACACCTTC	CASSVTGFMEGYTF
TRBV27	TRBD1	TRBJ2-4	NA	TGTGCCAGCAGTTTCCCGGGACAGAACATTCAGTACTTC	CASSFPGQNIQYF
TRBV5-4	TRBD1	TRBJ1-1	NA	TGTGCCAGCAGGGACCGGGGACAGGGCTTGAACACTGAAGCTTTCTTT	CASRDRGQGLNTEAFF
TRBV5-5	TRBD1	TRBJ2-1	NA	TGTGCCAGCACCACACCCGGGACAGGGGGCTACAATGAGCAGTTCTTC	CASTTPGTGGYNEQFF
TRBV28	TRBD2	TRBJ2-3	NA	TGTGCCAGCAGGGAAACGGGGAGGGCCTCTACGCAGTATTTT	CASRETGRASTQYF
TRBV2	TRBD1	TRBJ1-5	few	TGTGCCAGCAGCTACAGGGGGGTCAATCAGCCCCAGCATTTT	CASSYRGVNQPQHF